This T cell receptor beta chain was documented in a study of blood T cell repertoires in COVID-19. In the study overall: From the United States, Italy and Spain came samples of acute and convalescent COVID-19.

The CDR3 covers 14 residues. V dropped 3 bases and J dropped 4; count of bases not matched to a gene: 6. CDR1 and CDR2 from the germline V gene are SGDLS and YYNGEE. The repertoire was sequenced with immunoSEQ multiplex PCR; TCRdb's copy has only in-frame clones and lacks some. The repertoire includes about 440,000 clones, around nine tenths of them detected once, and over 4% sits in the top ten. Material: peripheral blood. The TCR comes from a young woman with acute or convalescent COVID-19. The chain has TRBV9 and TRBJ2-7, with 8 bases that match TRBD2. CDR3 residues: CASSETSVGYEQYF. As DNA, the CDR3 is TGTGCCAGCAGCGAGACTAGCGTCGGGTACGAGCAGTACTTC.